Shown below are 10 T cell receptor beta chains from a single sample sequenced in a study of blood T cell repertoires in COVID-19. The data were produced by immunoSEQ multiplex PCR, yet TCRdb's version contains in-frame clones alone and is incomplete. Seen here are more than 40,000 clones, 70% to 85% observed once, and the top ten hold 2.5% to 3%. Material: peripheral blood. The receptors derive from a man aged 50 to 60 with acute or convalescent COVID-19.

The V call is TRBV2, the J call TRBJ1-4; D gene uncertain. The CDR3 length is 11 residues. The germline V and J ends were trimmed by 7 bases and 5 bases, with 5 bases remaining between them. Germline V gene lookup returns CDR1 SNHLY and CDR2 FYNNEI. CDR3: CASIENEKLFF. For the CDR3, the DNA is TGTGCCAGCATAGAGAATGAAAAACTGTTTTTT.

This chain links TRBV14 with TRBJ1-3; TRBD1 aligns across 7 bases. Trimming removed 6 bases from V and 0 bases from J; junction bases left unmatched: 5. The CDR3 sequence is 15 residues long. Per the germline V gene, CDR1 is SGHDN and CDR2 is FVKESK. The CDR3 coding sequence is TGTGCCAGCAGGCGGGACAGCTCCTCTGGAAACACCATATATTTT. Its translation is CASRRDSSSGNTIYF.

V gene TRBV2 combines with J gene TRBJ1-5, with D tentatively TRBD1 (6 bases). CDR3 length: 14 residues. Germline CDR1 SNHLY, CDR2 FYNNEI. Trimming took 5 bases from V and 7 from J, leaving 15 bases between them. This CDR3 reads CASSLGGGSQPQHF. CDR3 nucleotides: TGTGCCAGCAGTCTAGGGGGGGGAAGCCAGCCCCAGCATTTT. The variable domain in full, with the rest retrieved from reference TRBV2 and TRBJ1-5, is EPEVTQTPSHQVTQMGQEVILRCVPISNHLYFYWYRQILGQKVEFLVSFYNNEISEKSEIFDDQFSVERPDGSNFTLKIRSTKLEDSAMYFCASSLGGGSQPQHFGDGTRLSIL.

The rearrangement links TRBV24-1 to TRBJ1-4; 8 bases are a match to TRBD1. There are 13 residues in the CDR3. Unmatched junction bases numbered 4, after V lost 10 bases and J lost 4 bases. The germline gives CDR1 KGHDR, CDR2 SFDVKD. CDR3: CATGDRRNEKLFF. The CDR3 DNA reads as TGTGCCACAGGGGACAGGCGTAATGAAAAACTGTTTTTT.

V usage is TRBV7-9 and J usage is TRBJ2-5; D possibly corresponds to TRBD1 (5 bases). This CDR3 spans 14 amino acids. Germline V CDR1 and CDR2: SEHNR, FQNEAQ (reference sequence). The V and J ends lost 5 bases and 5 bases respectively, with 15 bases between them. The CDR3 DNA follows: TGTGCCAGCAGCCCTCCGGCAGGGCAGGAGACCCAGTACTTC. Translation: CASSPPAGQETQYF.

J is TRBJ1-2 and V is TRBV9; D may be TRBD1 (5 bases). This CDR3 is 15 amino acids long. V shed 2 bases and J shed 1 base, with 12 bases lying between them. Germline V CDR1 and CDR2: SGDLS, YYNGEE. CDR3: CASSVGGNLNYGYTF. CDR3 coding DNA: TGTGCCAGCAGCGTGGGGGGGAACCTTAACTATGGCTACACCTTC.

The chain employs TRBV3-1 (or the pseudogene TRBV3-2) and TRBJ2-2; 10 positions match TRBD2. This CDR3 comprises 16 residues. Germline trimming cut 3 bases from V and 1 base from J; bases unmatched to any gene: 2. CDR1 and CDR2 from the germline V gene are LGHDT and YNNKEL (reference sequence). The CDR3 DNA follows: TGTGCCAGCAGCCACAGGACTAGCGGGAACACCGGGGAGCTGTTTTTT. Its translation: CASSHRTSGNTGELFF.

The chain recombines TRBV19 with TRBJ2-3; the D is unclear. From germline, CDR1 is LNHDA and CDR2 SQIVND (reference sequence). Trimming removed 1 base from V and 0 bases from J, with 8 bases in between. CDR3 length equals 15 residues. The CDR3 DNA reads TGTGCCAGTAGTATAGGGTCGGGTAGCACAGATACGCAGTATTTT. It translates to CASSIGSGSTDTQYF.

The chain joins TRBV5-1 to TRBJ1-2, with D perhaps TRBD1 (6 bases). The length of the CDR3 is 14 residues. Trimming took off 4 bases at V and 0 bases at J, with 10 bases between the two ends. The germline V gene has CDR1 SGHRS and CDR2 YFSETQ. This chain's CDR3 is CASSPGQSNYGYTF. CDR3 bases: TGCGCCAGCAGCCCCGGACAGTCTAACTATGGCTACACCTTC.

This clone was seen once. The chain links TRBV18 to TRBJ2-1, with 11 bases identical to TRBD2. The V gene's germline CDR1 is KGHSH and CDR2 LQKENI. V lost 0 bases to trimming and J lost 9 bases; unmatched junction nucleotides: 10. This CDR3 has 17 residues. The CDR3 nucleotides read TGTGCCAGCTCACCACCCTTCGGGACTAGCGGTAAGGGTGAGCAGTTCTTC. Encoded protein: CASSPPFGTSGKGEQFF.